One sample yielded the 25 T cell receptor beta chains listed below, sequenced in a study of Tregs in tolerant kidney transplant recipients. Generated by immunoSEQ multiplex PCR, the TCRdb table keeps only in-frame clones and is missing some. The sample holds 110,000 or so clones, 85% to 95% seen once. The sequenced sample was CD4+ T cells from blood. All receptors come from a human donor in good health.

CDR3: CASSLGPLKGGVDEQYF. CDR3 nucleotides: TGCGCCAGCAGCTTGGGCCCGCTCAAGGGCGGGGTTGACGAGCAGTACTTC. This sequence joins TRBV5-1 and TRBJ2-7, with a possible D match to TRBD2 (6 bases). The CDR3 length is 17 residues. Per the germline V gene, CDR1 is SGHRS and CDR2 is YFSETQ. Trimming cost V 0 bases and J 5 bases, with 21 bases left between them.

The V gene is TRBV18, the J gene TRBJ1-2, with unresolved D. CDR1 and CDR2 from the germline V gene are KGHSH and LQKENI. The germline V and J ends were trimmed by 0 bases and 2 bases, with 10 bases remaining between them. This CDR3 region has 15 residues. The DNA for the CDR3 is TGTGCCAGCTCACCACCGAACAGCCCAAACTATGGCTACACCTTC. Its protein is CASSPPNSPNYGYTF.

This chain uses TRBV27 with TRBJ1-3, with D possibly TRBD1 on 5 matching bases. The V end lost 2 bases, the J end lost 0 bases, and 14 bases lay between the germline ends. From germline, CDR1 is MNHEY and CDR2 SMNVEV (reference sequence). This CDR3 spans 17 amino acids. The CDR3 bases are TGTGCCAGCAGTTTAGAGGGACCGGGAAACTCTGGAAACACCATATATTTT. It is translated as CASSLEGPGNSGNTIYF.

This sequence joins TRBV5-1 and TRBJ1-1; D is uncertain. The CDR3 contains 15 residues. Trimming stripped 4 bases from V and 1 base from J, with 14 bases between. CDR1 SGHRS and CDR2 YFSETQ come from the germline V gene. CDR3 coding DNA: TGCGCCAGCAGCCAACAGAGACTCGGGAACACTGAAGCTTTCTTT. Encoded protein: CASSQQRLGNTEAFF.

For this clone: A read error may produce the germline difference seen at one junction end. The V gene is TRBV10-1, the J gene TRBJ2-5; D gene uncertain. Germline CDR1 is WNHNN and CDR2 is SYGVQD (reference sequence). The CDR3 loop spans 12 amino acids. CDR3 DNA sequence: TGCGCCAGCAGCGGCAGCCAAGGGACCCAGTACTTC. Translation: CASSGSQGTQYF.

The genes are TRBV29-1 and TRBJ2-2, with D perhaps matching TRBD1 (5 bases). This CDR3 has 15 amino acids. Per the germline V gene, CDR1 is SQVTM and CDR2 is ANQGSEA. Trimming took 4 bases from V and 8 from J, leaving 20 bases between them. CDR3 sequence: CSVGVWQGGVGELFF. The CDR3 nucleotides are TGCAGCGTTGGCGTATGGCAGGGTGGGGTGGGGGAGCTGTTTTTT.

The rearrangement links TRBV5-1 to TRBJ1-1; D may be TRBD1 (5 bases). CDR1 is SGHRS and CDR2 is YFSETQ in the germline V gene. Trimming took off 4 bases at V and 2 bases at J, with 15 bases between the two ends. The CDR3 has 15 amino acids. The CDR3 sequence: CASSNPTDLNTEAFF. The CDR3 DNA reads TGCGCCAGCAGCAACCCGACAGACCTTAACACTGAAGCTTTCTTT.

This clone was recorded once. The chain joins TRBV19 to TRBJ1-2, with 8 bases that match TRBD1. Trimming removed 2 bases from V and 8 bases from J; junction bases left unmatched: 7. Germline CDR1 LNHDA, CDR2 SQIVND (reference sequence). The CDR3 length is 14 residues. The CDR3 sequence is CASSIRQGSRGYTF. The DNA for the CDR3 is TGTGCCAGTAGTATAAGACAGGGGAGTCGGGGCTACACCTTC.

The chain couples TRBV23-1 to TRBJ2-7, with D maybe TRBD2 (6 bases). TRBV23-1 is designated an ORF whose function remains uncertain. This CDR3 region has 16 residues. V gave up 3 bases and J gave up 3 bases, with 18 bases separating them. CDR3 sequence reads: CASSHSAAGGDYEQYF. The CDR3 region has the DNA TGCGCCAGCAGTCACTCCGCGGCTGGAGGGGACTACGAGCAGTACTTC.

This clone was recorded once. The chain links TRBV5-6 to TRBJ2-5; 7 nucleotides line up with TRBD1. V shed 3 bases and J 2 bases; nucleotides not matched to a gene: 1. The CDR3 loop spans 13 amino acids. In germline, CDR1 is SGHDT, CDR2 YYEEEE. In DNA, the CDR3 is TGTGCCAGCAGCTCACAGGGGCAAGAGACCCAGTACTTC. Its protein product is CASSSQGQETQYF.

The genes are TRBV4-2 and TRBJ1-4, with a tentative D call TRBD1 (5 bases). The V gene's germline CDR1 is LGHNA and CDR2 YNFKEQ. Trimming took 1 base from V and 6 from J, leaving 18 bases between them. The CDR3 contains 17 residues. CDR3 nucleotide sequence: TGTGCCAGCAGCCAAGTCGTCGGGGCAGCTGGTTATGAAAAACTGTTTTTT. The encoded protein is CASSQVVGAAGYEKLFF.

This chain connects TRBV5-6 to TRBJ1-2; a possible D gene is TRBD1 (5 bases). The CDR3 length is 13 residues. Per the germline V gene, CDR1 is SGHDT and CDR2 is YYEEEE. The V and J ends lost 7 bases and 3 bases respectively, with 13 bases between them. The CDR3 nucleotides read TGTGCCAGCGGGGGAGGTTGGGACTATGGCTACACCTTC. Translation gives CASGGGWDYGYTF.

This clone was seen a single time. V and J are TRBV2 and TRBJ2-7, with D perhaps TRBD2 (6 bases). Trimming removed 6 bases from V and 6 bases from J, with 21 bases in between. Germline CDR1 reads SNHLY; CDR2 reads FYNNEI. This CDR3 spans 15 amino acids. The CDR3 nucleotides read TGTGCCAGCAGCGCTCGGCGGGACTCCACGGCCGAGCAGTACTTC. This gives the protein CASSARRDSTAEQYF.

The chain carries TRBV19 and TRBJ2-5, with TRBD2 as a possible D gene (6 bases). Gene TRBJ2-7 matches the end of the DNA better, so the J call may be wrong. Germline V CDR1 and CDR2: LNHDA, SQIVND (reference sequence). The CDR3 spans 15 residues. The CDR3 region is CASSPAGGVRSEQYF. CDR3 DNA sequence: TGTGCCAGTAGCCCAGCGGGCGGGGTTCGGAGCGAGCAGTACTTC.

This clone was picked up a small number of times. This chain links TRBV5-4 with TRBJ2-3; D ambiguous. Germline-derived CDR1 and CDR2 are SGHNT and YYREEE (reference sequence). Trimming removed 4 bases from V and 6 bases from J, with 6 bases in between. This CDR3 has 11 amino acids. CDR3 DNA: TGTGCCAGCAGCGGTGGTGATACGCAGTATTTT. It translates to CASSGGDTQYF. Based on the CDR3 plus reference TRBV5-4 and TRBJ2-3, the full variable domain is ETGVTQSPTHLIKTRGQQVTLRCSSQSGHNTVSWYQQALGQGPQFIFQYYREEENGRGNFPPRFSGLQFPNYSSELNVNALELDDSALYLCASSGGDTQYFGPGTRLTVL.

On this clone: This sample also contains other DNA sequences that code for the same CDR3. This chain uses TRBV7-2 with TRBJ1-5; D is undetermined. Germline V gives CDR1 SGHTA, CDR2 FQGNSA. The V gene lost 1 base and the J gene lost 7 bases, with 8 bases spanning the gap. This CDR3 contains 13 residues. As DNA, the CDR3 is TGTGCCAGCAGCTTAGATTCCAACCAGCCCCAGCATTTT. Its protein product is CASSLDSNQPQHF.

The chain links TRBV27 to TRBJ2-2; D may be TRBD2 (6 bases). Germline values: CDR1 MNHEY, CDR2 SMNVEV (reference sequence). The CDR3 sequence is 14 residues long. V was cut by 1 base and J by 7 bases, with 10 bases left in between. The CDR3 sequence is CASSLYWRGGELFF. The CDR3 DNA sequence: TGTGCCAGCAGTTTATACTGGCGGGGCGGGGAGCTGTTTTTT.

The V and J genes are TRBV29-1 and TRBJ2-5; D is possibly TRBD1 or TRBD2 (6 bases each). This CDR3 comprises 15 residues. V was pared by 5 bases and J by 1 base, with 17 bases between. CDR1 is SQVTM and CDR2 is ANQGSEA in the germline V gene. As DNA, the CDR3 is TGCAGCGTTCTCCGTACGGGGGCGATCCAAGAGACCCAGTACTTC. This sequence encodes CSVLRTGAIQETQYF.

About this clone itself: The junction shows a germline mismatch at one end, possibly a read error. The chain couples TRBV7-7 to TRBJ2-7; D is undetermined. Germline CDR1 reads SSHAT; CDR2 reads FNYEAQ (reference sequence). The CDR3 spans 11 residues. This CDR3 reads CASSLNYEQYF. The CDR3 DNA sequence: TGTGCTAGCAGCTTGAACTACGAGCAGTACTTC.

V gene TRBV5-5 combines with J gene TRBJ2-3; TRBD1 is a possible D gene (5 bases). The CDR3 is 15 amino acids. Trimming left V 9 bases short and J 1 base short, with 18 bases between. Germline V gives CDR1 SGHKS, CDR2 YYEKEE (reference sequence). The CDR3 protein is CATTARGGGTDTQYF. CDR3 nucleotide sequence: TGTGCCACCACCGCTAGGGGTGGGGGCACAGATACGCAGTATTTT.

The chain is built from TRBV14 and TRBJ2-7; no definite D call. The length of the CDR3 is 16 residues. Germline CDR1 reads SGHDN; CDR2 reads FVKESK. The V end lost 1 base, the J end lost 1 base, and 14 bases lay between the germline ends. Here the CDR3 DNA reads TGTGCCAGCAGCCAAGGGACGCCTCTAGGATCCTACGAGCAGTACTTC. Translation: CASSQGTPLGSYEQYF.

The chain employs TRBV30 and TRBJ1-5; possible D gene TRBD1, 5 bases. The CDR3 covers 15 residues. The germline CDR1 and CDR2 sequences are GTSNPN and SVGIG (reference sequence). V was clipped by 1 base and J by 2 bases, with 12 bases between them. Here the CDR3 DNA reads TGTGCCTGGAGTGGGGGGGTGAACGGCAATCAGCCCCAGCATTTT. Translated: CAWSGGVNGNQPQHF. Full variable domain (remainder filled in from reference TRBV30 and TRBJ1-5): SQTIHQWPATLVQPVGSPLSLECTVEGTSNPNLYWYRQAAGRGLQLLFYSVGIGQISSEVPQNLSASRPQDRQFILSSKKLLLSDSGFYLCAWSGGVNGNQPQHFGDGTRLSIL.

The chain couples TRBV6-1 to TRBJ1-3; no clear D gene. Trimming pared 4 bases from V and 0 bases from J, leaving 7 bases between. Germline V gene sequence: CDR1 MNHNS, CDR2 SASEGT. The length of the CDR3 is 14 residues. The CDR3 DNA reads TGTGCCAGCAGTGTGTCCGGCTCTGGAAACACCATATATTTT. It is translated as CASSVSGSGNTIYF.

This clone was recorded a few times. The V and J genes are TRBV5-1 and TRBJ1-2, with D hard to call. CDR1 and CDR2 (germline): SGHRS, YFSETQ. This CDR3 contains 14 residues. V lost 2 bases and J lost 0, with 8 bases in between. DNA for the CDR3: TGCGCCAGCAGCTTTGAGACCCCTAACTATGGCTACACCTTC. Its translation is CASSFETPNYGYTF.

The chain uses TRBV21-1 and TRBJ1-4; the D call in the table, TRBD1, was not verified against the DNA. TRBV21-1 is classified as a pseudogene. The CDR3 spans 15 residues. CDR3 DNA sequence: TGTGCCAGCAGCAAGACGGGACAGGGGGGTGAAAAACTGTTTTTT. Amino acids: CASSKTGQGGEKLFF.